Shown below are 9 T cell receptor beta chains from a single sample sequenced in a study of identical twins. One entry per CDR3 protein, called by TCRdb with MiXCR from the 5' RACE reads. The sample yields about 470,000 distinct CDR3 sequences, 24% seen once. The same data also went into a second study, on T cells expressing NK-cell markers.

The sequenced sample was CD4+ T cells sorted from blood. The receptor set was obtained from a woman younger than 35 in good health.

This clonotype showed up just a few times. This chain uses TRBV2 with TRBJ2-7; 8 positions match TRBD2. Looked up from germline, CDR1 is SNHLY and CDR2 is FYNNEI. V was pared by 5 bases and J by 0 bases, with 6 bases of the junction left unmatched. The CDR3 runs 15 residues. The CDR3 protein is CASSRLATSSYEQYF. CDR3 nucleotides: TGTGCCAGCAGTCGACTAGCGACGAGCTCCTACGAGCAGTACTTC.

Only a few counts were recorded for this clonotype. This chain uses TRBV7-9 with TRBJ2-7; D may be TRBD1 (6 bases). The ends were cut back, 3 bases at V and 2 bases at J, with 11 bases in the middle. The CDR3 totals 14 residues. Germline CDR1 reads SEHNR; CDR2 reads FQNEAQ (reference sequence). CDR3 bases: TGTGCCAGCAGCTTTGGACAGCCGGCCTACGAGCAGTACTTC. It translates to CASSFGQPAYEQYF.

This clonotype has only a few counts. The rearrangement links TRBV29-1 to TRBJ1-2; D unclear. Germline values: CDR1 SQVTM, CDR2 ANQGSEA. Trimming shortened V by 0 bases and J by 4 bases, and 9 bases separated the two germline ends. CDR3 length: 13 residues. The CDR3 sequence: CSVEEQYFYGYTF. CDR3 bases: TGCAGCGTTGAAGAGCAGTATTTCTATGGCTACACCTTC. Based on the CDR3 plus reference TRBV29-1 and TRBJ1-2, the full variable domain is SAVISQKPSRDICQRGTSLTIQCQVDSQVTMMFWYRQQPGQSLTLIATANQGSEATYESGFVIDKFPISRPNLTFSTLTVSNMSPEDSSIYLCSVEEQYFYGYTFGSGTRLTVV.

This clonotype turned up a few times. V usage is TRBV5-1 and J usage is TRBJ2-1; D is possibly TRBD1 (6 bases). CDR1 and CDR2 (germline): SGHRS, YFSETQ. This CDR3 is 11 amino acids long. V gave up 4 bases and J gave up 10 bases, with 9 bases separating them. The CDR3, as DNA: TGCGCCAGCAGCCCAGGACAGGAGCAGTTCTTC. Amino acids: CASSPGQEQFF.

The chain links TRBV20-1 to TRBJ1-6, with D perhaps matching TRBD1 (5 bases). The CDR3 is 12 amino acids. Germline lookup yields CDR1 DFQATT and CDR2 SNEGSKA (reference sequence). This chain's CDR3 is CTPYRGDSPLHF. CDR3 coding DNA: TGCACCCCTTATAGGGGAGACTCACCCCTCCACTTT.

This clonotype appeared many times. The chain is built from TRBV7-3 and TRBJ2-1, with TRBD2 identical over 10 bases. Germline CDR1 SGHTA, CDR2 FQGTGA. J gave up 4 bases and V 3 bases, and 6 bases lay outside the gene matches. The CDR3 extends over 16 amino acids. Here the CDR3 DNA reads TGTGCCAGCAGCTTTTCTGGGACTAGCGAGTACAATGAGCAGTTCTTC. Encoded protein: CASSFSGTSEYNEQFF.

V and J are TRBV11-2 and TRBJ2-2; 10 positions agree with TRBD2. The CDR3 contains 15 residues. CDR1 is SGHAT, CDR2 FQNNGV, per germline. V shed 4 bases and J 6 bases; nucleotides not matched to a gene: 5. CDR3 amino acids: CASSSLAGAAGELFF. The CDR3 DNA reads TGTGCCAGCAGCTCTCTAGCGGGAGCCGCCGGGGAGCTGTTTTTT.

The rearrangement joins TRBV7-8 to TRBJ2-1; 8 bases line up with TRBD2. CDR3 length: 15 amino acids. Germline V gene data show CDR1 as SGHVS and CDR2 as FQNEAQ. V was pared by 5 bases and J by 9 bases, with 12 bases of the junction left unmatched. The CDR3 DNA reads as TGTGCCAGCAGCCTTCGGGAGGGGAAGGAGGGTGAGCAGTTCTTC. This gives the protein CASSLREGKEGEQFF.

A few counts support this clonotype. The rearrangement uses TRBV20-1 and TRBJ2-5; D may be TRBD2 (5 bases). Germline V gene sequence: CDR1 DFQATT, CDR2 SNEGSKA (reference sequence). The CDR3 consists of 13 residues. The V and J ends lost 4 bases and 9 bases respectively, with 18 bases between them. The CDR3 spells CSAMRSGSRAQYF. The CDR3 coding sequence is TGCAGTGCTATGAGGAGCGGTTCACGGGCCCAGTACTTC.